The 29 T cell receptor beta chains below all came from one sample that was sequenced in a study of blood T cell repertoires in COVID-19. Generated by immunoSEQ multiplex PCR, the TCRdb table keeps only in-frame clones and is missing some. The table lists 20,000 to 30,000 clones, about 90% of them singletons, with approximately 1.7% in the top ten. Sequencing used peripheral blood. Source of these receptors: a woman aged 55-69 years with active COVID-19.

This chain uses TRBV29-1 with TRBJ2-7; 14 nucleotides agree with TRBD2. Germline CDR1 SQVTM, CDR2 ANQGSEA. V shed 6 bases and J 4 bases; nucleotides not matched to a gene: 5. This CDR3 comprises 14 residues. CDR3 protein: CSVGGLAGEYEQYF. CDR3 DNA sequence: TGCAGCGTGGGGGGACTAGCGGGGGAGTACGAGCAGTACTTC.

The V and J genes are TRBV5-1 and TRBJ2-3; D is uncertain. The V and J ends lost 0 bases and 4 bases respectively, with 12 bases between them. This CDR3 spans 15 amino acids. The germline V gene has CDR1 SGHRS and CDR2 YFSETQ. The CDR3 sequence: CASSLEVRRADTQYF. The DNA of the CDR3 is TGCGCCAGCAGCTTGGAGGTTAGACGGGCAGATACGCAGTATTTT.

The chain combines TRBV7-6 with TRBJ2-7; TRBD1 might be the D (5 bases). The germline CDR1 and CDR2 sequences are SGHVS and FNYEAQ. V was cut by 1 base and J by 3 bases, with 13 bases left in between. The CDR3 sequence is 15 residues long. For the CDR3, the DNA is TGTGCCAGCAGCTTAGGGACACTCAAATACTACGAGCAGTACTTC. It yields the protein CASSLGTLKYYEQYF.

V usage is TRBV7-2 and J usage is TRBJ2-7; D might be TRBD2 (5 bases). This CDR3 contains 15 residues. From germline, CDR1 is SGHTA and CDR2 FQGNSA. Trimming left V 2 bases short and J 2 bases short, with 13 bases between. The CDR3 DNA is TGTGCCAGCAGCTTACCCAGCGACGGGGCCTACGAGCAGTACTTC. Protein: CASSLPSDGAYEQYF.

This chain joins TRBV9 and TRBJ2-1, with D maybe TRBD2 (6 bases). CDR1 is SGDLS, CDR2 YYNGEE, per germline. This CDR3 is 15 amino acids long. V lost 3 bases, J lost 4 bases, and 14 bases lay in between. The CDR3 spells CASSASPGGYNEQFF. As DNA, the CDR3 is TGTGCCAGCAGCGCAAGCCCCGGGGGTTACAATGAGCAGTTCTTC.

The rearrangement links TRBV7-2 to TRBJ2-7, with D possibly TRBD2 on 5 matching bases. This CDR3 contains 14 residues. Deletions cut 1 base from V and 2 bases from J, with 9 bases between. Germline CDR1 SGHTA, CDR2 FQGNSA. The CDR3 bases are TGTGCCAGCAGCTTAGTGGTGGGAGCCTACGAGCAGTACTTC. Translation: CASSLVVGAYEQYF.

This clone was counted a single time. The V gene is TRBV7-2, the J gene TRBJ2-5; 7 bases are shared with TRBD2. The CDR3 spans 16 residues. V lost 1 base, J lost 4 bases, and 9 bases stayed unmatched. Germline lookup yields CDR1 SGHTA and CDR2 FQGNSA. The CDR3 protein is CASSLDWEGGSETQYF. The CDR3 bases are TGTGCCAGCAGCTTAGATTGGGAGGGAGGGTCAGAGACCCAGTACTTC.

With respect to this clone: This sample includes further DNA sequences coding for the same CDR3. This chain joins TRBV28 and TRBJ2-3; 10 positions agree with TRBD2. The CDR3 length is 15 residues. Trimming took 2 bases from V and 2 from J; bases not matched to a gene: 1. Germline lookup yields CDR1 MDHEN and CDR2 SYDVKM. The CDR3 sequence: CASSLLAGVTDTQYF. In DNA, the CDR3 is TGTGCCAGCAGTTTACTAGCGGGAGTCACAGATACGCAGTATTTT.

The rearrangement joins TRBV6-4 to TRBJ1-6; a weak D match, TRBD1 (5 bases). The V end was cut by 8 bases, the J end by 9 bases, with 17 bases between. The CDR3 totals 14 residues. Germline loops: CDR1 MRHNA, CDR2 SNTAGT. The DNA for the CDR3 is TGTGCCAGCGGCTCGGGCAGGGAGGGTTCACCCCTCCACTTT. It yields the protein CASGSGREGSPLHF.

The chain couples TRBV20-1 to TRBJ2-1; 7 bases fit TRBD2. Looked up from germline, CDR1 is DFQATT and CDR2 is SNEGSKA (reference sequence). The CDR3 runs to 15 residues. Trimming took 3 bases from V and 4 from J; bases not matched to a gene: 9. In DNA, the CDR3 is TGCAGTGCTAGTTTCGGGAGGCCCCGTTACAATGAGCAGTTCTTC. Translating gives CSASFGRPRYNEQFF.

The genes are TRBV6-1 and TRBJ2-3; TRBD2 matches 7 bases. Looked up from germline, CDR1 is MNHNS and CDR2 is SASEGT. The CDR3 spans 14 residues. With V trimmed by 4 bases and J by 6 bases, 7 bases remained unmatched. The CDR3 bases are TGTGCCAGCAGTGCAGCTGCGGGAGAGGATACGCAGTATTTT. It yields the protein CASSAAAGEDTQYF.

The chain couples TRBV5-1 to TRBJ2-6; 8 bases line up with TRBD1. V gave up 5 bases and J gave up 0 bases; unmatched junction bases: 4. CDR3 length: 16 amino acids. Germline-derived CDR1 and CDR2 are SGHRS and YFSETQ. The CDR3 protein is CASRQGGFSGANVLTF. CDR3 DNA: TGCGCCAGCAGACAGGGGGGCTTCTCTGGGGCCAACGTCCTGACTTTC. Variable domain in full (rest from reference TRBV5-1 and TRBJ2-6): KAGVTQTPRYLIKTRGQQVTLSCSPISGHRSVSWYQQTPGQGLQFLFEYFSETQRNKGNFPGRFSGRQFSNSRSEMNVSTLELGDSALYLCASRQGGFSGANVLTFGAGSRLTVL.

The V and J genes are TRBV5-1 and TRBJ2-1, with D perhaps matching TRBD1 (5 bases). CDR1 SGHRS and CDR2 YFSETQ come from the germline V gene. CDR3 length: 16 amino acids. Between the trimmed V and J ends, which lost 0 bases and 3 bases, there was a span of 13 bases. The CDR3: CASSLGRQIVYNEQFF. Here the CDR3 DNA reads TGCGCCAGCAGCTTGGGACGACAGATTGTCTACAATGAGCAGTTCTTC. The full variable domain, completed using reference TRBV5-1 and TRBJ2-1, is KAGVTQTPRYLIKTRGQQVTLSCSPISGHRSVSWYQQTPGQGLQFLFEYFSETQRNKGNFPGRFSGRQFSNSRSEMNVSTLELGDSALYLCASSLGRQIVYNEQFFGPGTRLTVL.

The V and J genes are TRBV7-8 and TRBJ2-7; TRBD2 matches 7 bases. CDR1 and CDR2 (germline): SGHVS, FQNEAQ. The CDR3 has 16 residues. The V and J ends lost 0 bases and 4 bases, in that order; junction bases with no gene match: 9. CDR3 protein: CASSLAGGPKIYEQYF. The CDR3 DNA reads TGTGCCAGCAGCTTAGCGGGAGGGCCCAAAATATACGAGCAGTACTTC.

The J gene is TRBJ1-4, the V gene TRBV7-8, with 8 bases lining up with TRBD1. The CDR3 loop spans 12 amino acids. Losses at the gene ends were 1 base for V and 11 bases for J; bases not matched to a gene: 0. Looked up from germline, CDR1 is SGHVS and CDR2 is FQNEAQ. The CDR3 here is CASSLGDRKLFF. CDR3 in DNA: TGTGCCAGCAGCTTAGGGGACAGGAAACTGTTTTTT.

This clone was found once. V and J are TRBV4-1 and TRBJ2-6; possible D gene TRBD1, 7 bases. This CDR3 has 19 amino acids. The V gene lost 1 base and the J gene lost 0 bases, with 16 bases spanning the gap. The germline CDR1 and CDR2 sequences are MGHRA and YSYEKL. The CDR3: CASSQGAGQLFSGANVLTF. Here the CDR3 DNA reads TGCGCCAGCAGCCAAGGGGCGGGACAGCTTTTCTCTGGGGCCAACGTCCTGACTTTC.

The rearrangement joins TRBV19 to TRBJ2-7; 9 bases map to TRBD1. The trim removed 4 bases at V and 4 bases at J, leaving 5 bases unmatched. The CDR3 contains 14 residues. Germline assignment: CDR1 LNHDA and CDR2 SQIVND (reference sequence). Written as DNA, the CDR3 is TGTGCCAGTAGTAGGGGACAGGGTAGGTACGAGCAGTACTTC. Translation gives CASSRGQGRYEQYF.

The gene calls are TRBV30 and TRBJ1-1; D perhaps matches TRBD1 (6 bases). CDR3 length: 12 residues. Germline values: CDR1 GTSNPN, CDR2 SVGIG (reference sequence). The V gene lost 4 bases and the J gene lost 4 bases, with 10 bases spanning the gap. CDR3 sequence (DNA): TGTGCCTGGACTACAGGGTTCACTGAAGCTTTCTTT. Amino acids: CAWTTGFTEAFF.

The V and J genes are TRBV11-2 and TRBJ2-1, with 9 bases aligning to TRBD2. This CDR3 region has 19 residues. The J segment lost 2 bases and the V segment lost 1 base, leaving 12 bases of the junction unmatched. Looked up from germline, CDR1 is SGHAT and CDR2 is FQNNGV. CDR3 bases: TGTGCCAGCAGCTTAGCGGGGGGGGTAAGCGGGAGGACCTACAATGAGCAGTTCTTC. Amino acids: CASSLAGGVSGRTYNEQFF.

The gene calls are TRBV5-1 and TRBJ2-1; no definite D call. Germline CDR1 reads SGHRS; CDR2 reads YFSETQ. The V end was cut by 0 bases, the J end by 0 bases, with 7 bases between. The CDR3 is 15 residues long. The CDR3 coding sequence is TGCGCCAGCAGCTTGGGTACCAGCTCCTACAATGAGCAGTTCTTC. This sequence encodes CASSLGTSSYNEQFF.

The chain links TRBV2 to TRBJ1-5; TRBD1 aligns across 7 bases. The CDR3 extends over 11 amino acids. The V gene end was trimmed by 6 bases and the J gene end by 11 bases; junction bases not matched to a gene: 4. CDR1 SNHLY and CDR2 FYNNEI come from the germline V gene. CDR3 nucleotides: TGTGCCAGCAGCCTGGACAGGTCCCAGCATTTT. Protein: CASSLDRSQHF.

This chain joins TRBV11-2 and TRBJ2-7; 9 nucleotides agree with TRBD1. There are 17 residues in the CDR3. With 4 bases clipped from V and 5 bases from J, the junction kept 15 bases outside the gene matches. Germline V CDR1 and CDR2: SGHAT, FQNNGV. The CDR3 sequence: CASSSNFPGQGSNEQYF. CDR3 coding DNA: TGTGCCAGCAGCTCAAACTTCCCGGGACAGGGTTCTAACGAGCAGTACTTC.

The V call is TRBV5-5, the J call TRBJ2-7, with D perhaps matching TRBD2 (6 bases). The CDR3 loop spans 16 amino acids. The V and J ends lost 0 bases and 3 bases respectively, with 16 bases between them. CDR1 SGHKS and CDR2 YYEKEE come from the germline V gene (reference sequence). In nucleotides, the CDR3 is TGTGCCAGCAGCTTGGGAGGAGGGAGTGAGGTCTACGAGCAGTACTTC. It is translated as CASSLGGGSEVYEQYF.

V and J are TRBV7-2 and TRBJ2-3; 8 nucleotides align to TRBD2. Losses at the gene ends were 2 bases for V and 14 bases for J; bases not matched to a gene: 12. The CDR3 loop spans 14 amino acids. CDR1 is SGHTA, CDR2 FQGNSA, per germline. CDR3 coding DNA: TGTGCCAGCAGCTTACTCGGCGCGGGAGGCGTTCCGTATTTT. This gives the protein CASSLLGAGGVPYF.

The chain couples TRBV6-2 or TRBV6-3 to TRBJ2-7; possibly TRBD2 for D (6 bases). The CDR3 length is 18 residues. The germline V gene encodes CDR1 MNHEY and CDR2 SVGEGT. With 0 bases removed from V and 4 bases from J, the gap between germline ends came to 22 bases. The CDR3 DNA is TGTGCCAGCAGTTACTCCCCCGGGGACTTCCTGGGGTGGTACGAGCAGTACTTC. Protein product: CASSYSPGDFLGWYEQYF.

V and J are TRBV4-1 and TRBJ2-1, with D perhaps TRBD1 (6 bases). Germline CDR1 MGHRA, CDR2 YSYEKL. The V gene lost 4 bases and the J gene lost 0 bases, with 10 bases spanning the gap. The CDR3 is 15 amino acids. The CDR3 DNA reads TGCGCCAGCAGCCTGGGGGCTTTCTCCTACAATGAGCAGTTCTTC. This sequence encodes CASSLGAFSYNEQFF.

This sequence joins TRBV27 and TRBJ2-2; no firm D call. CDR3 size: 10 residues. The V end was cut by 8 bases, the J end by 7 bases, with 5 bases between. Per the germline V gene, CDR1 is MNHEY and CDR2 is SMNVEV (reference sequence). CDR3 nucleotides: TGTGCCAGCGGCCTCGGGGAGCTGTTTTTT. This gives the protein CASGLGELFF.

The chain joins TRBV24-1 to TRBJ2-3; D ambiguous. From germline, CDR1 is KGHDR and CDR2 SFDVKD. V was trimmed by 5 bases and J by 6 bases, leaving 11 bases between them. This CDR3 contains 13 residues. The CDR3 bases are TGTGCCACCAGTGTAGATGGTTGGGATACGCAGTATTTT. Residues: CATSVDGWDTQYF.

The rearrangement uses TRBV19 and TRBJ1-1, with D perhaps TRBD1 (5 bases). V was trimmed by 1 base and J by 3 bases, leaving 18 bases between them. The CDR3 spans 17 residues. Germline-derived CDR1 and CDR2 are LNHDA and SQIVND (reference sequence). CDR3 DNA sequence: TGTGCCAGTAGTATAGTGCGGGGGATAAGTACGGACACTGAAGCTTTCTTT. This encodes CASSIVRGISTDTEAFF.